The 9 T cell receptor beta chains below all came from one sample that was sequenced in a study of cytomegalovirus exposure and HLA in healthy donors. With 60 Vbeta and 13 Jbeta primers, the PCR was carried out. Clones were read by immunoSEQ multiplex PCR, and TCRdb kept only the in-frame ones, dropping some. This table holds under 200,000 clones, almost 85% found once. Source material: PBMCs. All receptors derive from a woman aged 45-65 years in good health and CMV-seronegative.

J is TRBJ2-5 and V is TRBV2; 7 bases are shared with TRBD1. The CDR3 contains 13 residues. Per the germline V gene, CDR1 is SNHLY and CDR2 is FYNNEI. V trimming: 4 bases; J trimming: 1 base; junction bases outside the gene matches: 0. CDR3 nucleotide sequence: TGTGCCAGCAGTGGACAGGGCCAAGAGACCCAGTACTTC. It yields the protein CASSGQGQETQYF. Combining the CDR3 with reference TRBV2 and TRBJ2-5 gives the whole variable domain EPEVTQTPSHQVTQMGQEVILRCVPISNHLYFYWYRQILGQKVEFLVSFYNNEISEKSEIFDDQFSVERPDGSNFTLKIRSTKLEDSAMYFCASSGQGQETQYFGPGTRLLVL.

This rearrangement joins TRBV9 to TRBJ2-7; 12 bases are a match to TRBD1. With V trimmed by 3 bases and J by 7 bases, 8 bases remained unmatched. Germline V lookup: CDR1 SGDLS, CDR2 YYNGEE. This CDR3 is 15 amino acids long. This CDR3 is CASSGAGQGAEEQYF. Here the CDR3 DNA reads TGTGCCAGCAGCGGGGCGGGACAGGGGGCGGAAGAGCAGTACTTC.

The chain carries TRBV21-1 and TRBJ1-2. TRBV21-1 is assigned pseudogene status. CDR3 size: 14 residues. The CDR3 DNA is TGTGCCAGCAGCAAACTTCGAGATAACTATGGCTACACCTTC. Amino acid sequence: CASSKLRDNYGYTF.

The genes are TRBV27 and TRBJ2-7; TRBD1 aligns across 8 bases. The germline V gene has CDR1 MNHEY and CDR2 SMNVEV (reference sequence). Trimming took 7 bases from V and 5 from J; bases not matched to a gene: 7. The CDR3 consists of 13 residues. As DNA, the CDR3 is TGTGCCAGCAAGCGGACAGGGTCCCACGAGCAGTACTTC. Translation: CASKRTGSHEQYF.

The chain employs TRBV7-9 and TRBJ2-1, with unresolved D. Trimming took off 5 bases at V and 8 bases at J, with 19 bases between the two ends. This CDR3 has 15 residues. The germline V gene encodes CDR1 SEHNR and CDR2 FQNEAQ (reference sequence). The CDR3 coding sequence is TGTGCCAGCAGCCCCCCGGGTTGGGTTGTTTATGAGCAGTTCTTC. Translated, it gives CASSPPGWVVYEQFF. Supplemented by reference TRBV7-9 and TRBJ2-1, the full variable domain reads DTGVSQNPRHKITKRGQNVTFRCDPISEHNRLYWYRQTLGQGPEFLTYFQNEAQLEKSRLLSDRFSAERPKGSFSTLEIQRTEQGDSAMYLCASSPPGWVVYEQFFGPGTRLTVL.

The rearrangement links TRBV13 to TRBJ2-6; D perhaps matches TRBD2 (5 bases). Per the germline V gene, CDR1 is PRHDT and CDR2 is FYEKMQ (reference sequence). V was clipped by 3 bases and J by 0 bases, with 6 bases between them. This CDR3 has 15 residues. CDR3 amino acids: CASSFGDSGANVLTF. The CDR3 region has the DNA TGTGCCAGCAGCTTCGGGGACTCTGGGGCCAACGTCCTGACTTTC.

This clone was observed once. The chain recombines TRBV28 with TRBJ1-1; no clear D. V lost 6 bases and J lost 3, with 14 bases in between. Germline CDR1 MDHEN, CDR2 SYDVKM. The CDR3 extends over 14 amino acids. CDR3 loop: CASRLPSADTEAFF. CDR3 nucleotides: TGTGCCAGCAGGTTGCCCTCGGCGGACACTGAAGCTTTCTTT.

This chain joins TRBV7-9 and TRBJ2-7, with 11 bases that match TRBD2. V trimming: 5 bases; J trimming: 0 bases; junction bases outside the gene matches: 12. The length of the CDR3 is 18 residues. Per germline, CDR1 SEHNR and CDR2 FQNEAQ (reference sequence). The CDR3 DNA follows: TGTGCCAGCAGCCGCATCAAGCTTACTAGCGGGGGCTCCTACGAGCAGTACTTC. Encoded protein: CASSRIKLTSGGSYEQYF.

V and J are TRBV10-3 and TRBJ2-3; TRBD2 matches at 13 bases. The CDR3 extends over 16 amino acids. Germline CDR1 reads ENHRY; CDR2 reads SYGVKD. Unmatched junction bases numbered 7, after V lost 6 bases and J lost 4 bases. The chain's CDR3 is CAISRGLAGVADTQYF. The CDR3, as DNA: TGTGCCATCAGCCGAGGACTAGCGGGAGTCGCAGATACGCAGTATTTT.